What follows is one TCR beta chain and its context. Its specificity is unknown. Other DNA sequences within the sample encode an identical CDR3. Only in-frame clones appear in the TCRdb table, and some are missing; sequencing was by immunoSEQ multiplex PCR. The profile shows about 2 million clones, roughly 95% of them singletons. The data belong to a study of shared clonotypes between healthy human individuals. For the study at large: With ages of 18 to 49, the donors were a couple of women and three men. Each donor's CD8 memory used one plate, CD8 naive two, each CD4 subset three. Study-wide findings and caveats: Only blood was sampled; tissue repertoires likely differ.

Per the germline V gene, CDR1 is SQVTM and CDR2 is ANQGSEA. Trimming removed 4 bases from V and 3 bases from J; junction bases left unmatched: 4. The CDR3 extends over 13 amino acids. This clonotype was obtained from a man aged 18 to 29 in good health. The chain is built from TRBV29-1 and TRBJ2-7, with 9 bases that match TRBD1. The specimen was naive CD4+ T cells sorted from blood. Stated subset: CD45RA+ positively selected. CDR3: CSVGGTGSYEQYF. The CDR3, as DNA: TGCAGCGTTGGTGGGACAGGGAGCTACGAGCAGTACTTC.